Presented here are 14 T cell receptor beta chains from one specimen sequenced in a study of T cells in narcolepsy. Using immunoSEQ multiplex PCR, the repertoire was profiled, and TCRdb retains in-frame clones only, with some absent. Seen here are 20,000 to 30,000 clones, more than 80% observed once, and the top ten hold 1.3%. The sequencing sample was made of CD45RA- memory CD4+ T cells from PBMCs. These receptors all come from a human donor with narcolepsy.

The genes are TRBV5-1 and TRBJ2-1; 8 nucleotides agree with TRBD2. Germline-derived CDR1 and CDR2 are SGHRS and YFSETQ. The CDR3 sequence is 14 residues long. V dropped 2 bases and J dropped 8; count of bases not matched to a gene: 6. The CDR3 DNA follows: TGCGCCAGCAGCTTAGGACTAGCAGTGGATGAGCAGTTCTTC. Its translation is CASSLGLAVDEQFF.

The chain is built from TRBV19 and TRBJ2-1; 12 bases line up with TRBD2. CDR1 and CDR2 (germline): LNHDA, SQIVND (reference sequence). This CDR3 is 15 amino acids long. Germline trimming cut 4 bases from V and 6 bases from J; bases unmatched to any gene: 4. The CDR3 region is CASSNGLAGLNEQFF. In DNA form, the CDR3 reads TGTGCCAGTAGTAACGGACTAGCGGGGCTCAATGAGCAGTTCTTC.

The V and J genes are TRBV28 and TRBJ1-2; 7 positions agree with TRBD1. The J segment lost 7 bases and the V segment lost 10 bases, leaving 12 bases of the junction unmatched. Germline lookup yields CDR1 MDHEN and CDR2 SYDVKM. This CDR3 region has 13 residues. The CDR3 DNA reads as TGTGCCATCATGAGACAGGGTGCGGCTGGCTACACCTTC. This sequence encodes CAIMRQGAAGYTF.

The rearrangement uses TRBV5-6 and TRBJ1-5; 7 bases align to TRBD1. Germline V gene lookup returns CDR1 SGHDT and CDR2 YYEEEE. The CDR3 has 15 residues. The ends lost 2 bases at V and 2 bases at J; junction bases unmatched: 4. This chain's CDR3 is CASSFNGQGNQPQHF. In DNA, the CDR3 is TGTGCCAGCAGCTTCAACGGACAGGGCAATCAGCCCCAGCATTTT.

This chain links TRBV28 with TRBJ2-3; a weak D match, TRBD2 (5 bases). V gave up 8 bases and J gave up 1 base, with 10 bases separating them. The length of the CDR3 is 13 residues. The V gene's germline CDR1 is MDHEN and CDR2 SYDVKM. CDR3 sequence (DNA): TGTGCCAGCGAGCGGTCCGGCACAGATACGCAGTATTTT. This codes for CASERSGTDTQYF.

In DNA, the CDR3 is TGTGCCAGCAGCTTATTTAGGCAGGGCAACGAGCAGTACTTC. Encoded protein: CASSLFRQGNEQYF. This chain joins TRBV5-6 and TRBJ2-7, with D perhaps matching TRBD1 (5 bases). This CDR3 comprises 14 residues. The germline gives CDR1 SGHDT, CDR2 YYEEEE. The germline V and J ends were trimmed by 2 bases and 5 bases, with 14 bases remaining between them.

V is TRBV5-4 and J is TRBJ2-7; TRBD2 matches 8 bases. Trimming removed 2 bases from V and 1 base from J; junction bases left unmatched: 2. Germline V CDR1 and CDR2: SGHNT, YYREEE (reference sequence). The CDR3 length is 14 residues. This CDR3 is CASSFGLASYEQYF. CDR3 sequence (DNA): TGTGCCAGCAGCTTTGGACTAGCTTCCTACGAGCAGTACTTC.

The genes are TRBV21-1 and TRBJ2-1; the table's D gene call, TRBD2, was not cross checked with the DNA. TRBV21-1 is a documented pseudogene. This CDR3 contains 16 residues. The CDR3 region has the DNA TGTGCCAGCCTACTACGTTTGGGATGGAGGGCGGATGAGCAGTTCTTC. Protein product: CASLLRLGWRADEQFF.

The gene calls are TRBV6-1 and TRBJ2-2; no firm D call. Germline V CDR1 and CDR2: MNHNS, SASEGT. The CDR3 sequence is 12 residues long. Trimming removed 8 bases from V and 6 bases from J, with 10 bases in between. The CDR3 reads CASRGVAGELFF. The CDR3 DNA follows: TGTGCCAGCCGCGGAGTAGCCGGGGAGCTGTTTTTT.

This chain connects TRBV18 to TRBJ2-3; tentatively, D is TRBD1 (6 bases). Trimming pared 3 bases from V and 3 bases from J, leaving 10 bases between. Germline CDR1 KGHSH, CDR2 LQKENI. This CDR3 comprises 14 residues. CDR3: CASSPGQLTDTQYF. CDR3 sequence (DNA): TGTGCCAGCTCACCCGGACAGTTAACAGATACGCAGTATTTT. Variable domain in full (rest from reference TRBV18 and TRBJ2-3): NAGVMQNPRHLVRRRGQEARLRCSPMKGHSHVYWYRQLPEEGLKFMVYLQKENIIDESGMPKERFSAEFPKEGPSILRIQQVVRGDSAAYFCASSPGQLTDTQYFGPGTRLTVL.

On this clone itself: One junction end does not reproduce the germline sequence, and a read error may be involved. The chain recombines TRBV19 with TRBJ1-1; TRBD1 matches at 12 bases. The length of the CDR3 is 15 residues. Germline CDR1 reads LNHDA; CDR2 reads SQIVND (reference sequence). The CDR3 bases are TGTGCCAGTAGGATAGGGACAGGGGGCCACACTGAAGCTTTCTTT. Translating gives CASRIGTGGHTEAFF.

The chain uses TRBV29-1 and TRBJ2-7; D may be TRBD1 (5 bases). This CDR3 region has 11 residues. The germline CDR1 and CDR2 sequences are SQVTM and ANQGSEA. Trimming removed 5 bases from V and 1 base from J, with 6 bases in between. CDR3 coding DNA: TGCAGCGTTAGACAGTCCTACGAGCAGTACTTC. Translated, it gives CSVRQSYEQYF.

This clone has only a few counts. V is TRBV5-6 and J is TRBJ1-2, with 11 bases identical to TRBD1. Per the germline V gene, CDR1 is SGHDT and CDR2 is YYEEEE. V shed 4 bases, J shed 3 bases, and the junction held 2 bases outside the gene matches. The CDR3 extends over 14 amino acids. The CDR3 bases are TGTGCCAGCAGCCGGGACAGGGGGGACTATGGCTACACCTTC. Residues: CASSRDRGDYGYTF. Full variable domain (rest looked up from reference TRBV5-6 and TRBJ1-2): DAGVTQSPTHLIKTRGQQVTLRCSPKSGHDTVSWYQQALGQGPQFIFQYYEEEERQRGNFPDRFSGHQFPNYSSELNVNALLLGDSALYLCASSRDRGDYGYTFGSGTRLTVV.

This chain uses TRBV7-3 with TRBJ1-1; D gene unclear. Trimming shortened V by 3 bases and J by 1 base, and 6 bases separated the two germline ends. Germline V gene sequence: CDR1 SGHTA, CDR2 FQGTGA. The CDR3 sequence is 13 residues long. The CDR3 sequence is CASSFQENTEAFF. CDR3 sequence (DNA): TGTGCCAGCAGCTTTCAGGAGAACACTGAAGCTTTCTTT. Full variable domain (outside the CDR3, taken from reference TRBV7-3 and TRBJ1-1): GAGVSQTPSNKVTEKGKYVELRCDPISGHTALYWYRQSLGQGPEFLIYFQGTGAADDSGLPNDRFFAVRPEGSVSTLKIQRTERGDSAVYLCASSFQENTEAFFGQGTRLTVV.